This T cell receptor (beta chain) appears in the sequencing data of a study of cytomegalovirus exposure and HLA in healthy donors. The CDR3 totals 16 residues. Researchers ran the PCR with 60 Vbeta and 13 Jbeta primers. Libraries were prepared by immunoSEQ multiplex PCR; TCRdb keeps only in-frame clonotypes and omits some of them. The sample data list fewer than 150,000 clones. The sample taken for sequencing was PBMCs. The V and J genes are TRBV21-1 and TRBJ2-7; the D segment call TRBD1 is taken from the table without a DNA check. TRBV21-1 is marked as a pseudogene. This TCR came from a woman aged 55-69 years in good health and CMV-seronegative. The CDR3 DNA reads TGTGCCAGCACCCTGCGACGGGCAGGGTGGTACTACGAGCAGTACTTC. Residues: CASTLRRAGWYYEQYF.